This entry lists 14 T cell receptor beta chains sequenced from one sample in a study of cytomegalovirus exposure and HLA in healthy donors. Primers included in the PCR were 60 Vbeta and 13 Jbeta primers. Measured with immunoSEQ multiplex PCR; TCRdb has only the in-frame clones, and not every one. The sample yields about 93,000 clones, around 73% seen once. What was sequenced was PBMCs. These receptors were obtained from a woman in her forties in good health and CMV-seronegative.

This chain connects TRBV7-2 to TRBJ2-5, with 7 bases aligning to TRBD2. With V trimmed by 0 bases and J by 4 bases, 8 bases remained unmatched. The CDR3 is 16 residues long. Germline CDR1 and CDR2: SGHTA and FQGNSA. CDR3 loop: CASSLATGRGGETQYF. Written as DNA, the CDR3 is TGTGCCAGCAGCTTAGCGACTGGGAGGGGAGGAGAGACCCAGTACTTC.

The table lists this clone with a few counts. The chain recombines TRBV2 with TRBJ1-1; 7 bases map to TRBD1. With V trimmed by 6 bases and J by 8 bases, 6 bases remained unmatched. Germline CDR1 SNHLY, CDR2 FYNNEI. CDR3 length equals 12 residues. CDR3 sequence reads: CASSLGTAEAFF. CDR3 nucleotides: TGTGCCAGCAGCCTCGGGACAGCAGAAGCTTTCTTT.

This sequence joins TRBV6-6 and TRBJ2-1, with 10 bases aligning to TRBD1. V was clipped by 4 bases and J by 8 bases; unmatched bases: 11. Per the germline V gene, CDR1 is MNHNY and CDR2 is SVGAGI (reference sequence). The CDR3 length is 16 residues. In DNA form, the CDR3 reads TGTGCCAGCAGTTTCCTTCGGGACAGGGGTAAGGATGAGCAGTTCTTC. As protein: CASSFLRDRGKDEQFF.

This rearrangement joins TRBV19 to TRBJ2-2; 8 nucleotides agree with TRBD2. Trimming at V came to 7 bases and at J to 7 bases, leaving 8 bases not matched to a gene. This CDR3 is 14 amino acids long. Germline CDR1 is LNHDA and CDR2 is SQIVND (reference sequence). CDR3 in amino acids: CASTGTSVHGELFF. DNA for the CDR3: TGTGCCAGTACCGGGACTAGTGTCCACGGGGAGCTGTTTTTT.

The CDR3 nucleotides are TGTGCCACCTCTCGGTCTGGAAACACCATATATTTT. This encodes CATSRSGNTIYF. J is TRBJ1-3 and V is TRBV2; D gene ambiguous. Per the germline V gene, CDR1 is SNHLY and CDR2 is FYNNEI. The CDR3 spans 12 residues. V dropped 10 bases and J dropped 1 base, with 8 bases sitting between them. The whole variable domain, remainder taken from reference TRBV2 and TRBJ1-3, is EPEVTQTPSHQVTQMGQEVILRCVPISNHLYFYWYRQILGQKVEFLVSFYNNEISEKSEIFDDQFSVERPDGSNFTLKIRSTKLEDSAMYFCATSRSGNTIYFGEGSWLTVV.

The chain employs TRBV18 and TRBJ2-7; weak D call: TRBD1 (6 bases). The CDR3 totals 14 residues. V was shortened by 1 base and J by 10 bases, with 17 bases between the two germline ends. Germline V CDR1 and CDR2: KGHSH, LQKENI. The CDR3 DNA reads TGTGCCAGCTCACCACGGGAGTCACAGGGTGGACAGTACTTC. Amino acid sequence: CASSPRESQGGQYF.

The rearrangement uses TRBV5-1 and TRBJ2-7; D possibly corresponds to TRBD2 (6 bases). The germline V and J ends were trimmed by 0 bases and 0 bases, with 13 bases remaining between them. CDR1 is SGHRS, CDR2 YFSETQ, per germline. This CDR3 is built from 16 residues. The CDR3: CASSLGRWRGSYEQYF. The CDR3 region has the DNA TGCGCCAGCAGCTTGGGGAGGTGGCGGGGCTCCTACGAGCAGTACTTC.

V usage is TRBV11-2 and J usage is TRBJ2-1, with TRBD2 matching over 10 bases. CDR1 is SGHAT and CDR2 is FQNNGV in the germline V gene. The V gene end was trimmed by 4 bases and the J gene end by 5 bases; junction bases not matched to a gene: 8. The CDR3 runs 16 residues. DNA of the CDR3: TGTGCCAGCAGCTCCAGGACTAGCGGAGATCACAATGAGCAGTTCTTC. Protein product: CASSSRTSGDHNEQFF.

The table lists this clone with a few counts. The rearrangement links TRBV5-4 to TRBJ2-7; D may be TRBD2 (6 bases). The CDR3 covers 14 residues. The V end lost 4 bases, the J end lost 0 bases, and 11 bases lay between the germline ends. The germline V gene encodes CDR1 SGHNT and CDR2 YYREEE (reference sequence). CDR3 loop: CASSPGLISYEQYF. CDR3 coding DNA: TGTGCCAGCAGCCCGGGACTTATCTCCTACGAGCAGTACTTC.

The chain carries TRBV28 and TRBJ1-3, with unresolved D. Per the germline V gene, CDR1 is MDHEN and CDR2 is SYDVKM. This CDR3 region has 14 residues. Trimming left V 6 bases short and J 5 bases short, with 14 bases between. The CDR3 DNA is TGTGCCAGCAGACCCCCGGGAAATCGAAACACCATATATTTT. Residues: CASRPPGNRNTIYF.

This clone came up once. The chain links TRBV9 to TRBJ1-4; D perhaps matches TRBD1 (6 bases). This CDR3 region has 16 residues. Germline CDR1 is SGDLS and CDR2 is YYNGEE. V dropped 0 bases and J dropped 4 bases, with 13 bases sitting between them. CDR3 in DNA: TGTGCCAGCAGCGTAGAGTCGTCCAGGGGTAATGAAAAACTGTTTTTT. Its translation is CASSVESSRGNEKLFF. The whole variable domain, remainder taken from reference TRBV9 and TRBJ1-4, is DSGVTQTPKHLITATGQRVTLRCSPRSGDLSVYWYQQSLDQGLQFLIQYYNGEERAKGNILERFSAQQFPDLHSELNLSSLELGDSALYFCASSVESSRGNEKLFFGSGTQLSVL.

The chain combines TRBV23-1 with TRBJ2-3; D gene unclear. TRBV23-1 qualifies as an ORF whose function is uncertain. The CDR3 consists of 16 residues. V dropped 3 bases and J dropped 1 base, with 14 bases sitting between them. CDR3 sequence (DNA): TGCGCCAGCAGTCAGGCGGCCTCCAATGGCACAGATACGCAGTATTTT. Protein product: CASSQAASNGTDTQYF.

The chain has TRBV30 and TRBJ1-4, with D hard to call. V lost 2 bases, J lost 7 bases, and 5 bases lay in between. The CDR3 is 11 amino acids. Germline CDR1 GTSNPN, CDR2 SVGIG (reference sequence). The CDR3 DNA reads TGTGCCTGGAGTATTAGTGAAAAACTGTTTTTT. Translated: CAWSISEKLFF.

The sample holds a few counts of this clone. The genes are TRBV6-6 and TRBJ1-1; D gene unclear. Germline V gene data show CDR1 as MNHNY and CDR2 as SVGAGI (reference sequence). The CDR3 sequence is 14 residues long. Trimming removed 6 bases at V and 6 bases at J, with 17 bases between. The CDR3 sequence: CASRVDNISPEAFF. The CDR3, as DNA: TGTGCCAGCAGAGTCGACAACATCTCACCTGAAGCTTTCTTT.